This TCR beta chain was sequenced for a study of shared clonotypes between healthy human individuals. Background on the study: CD8 memory received one plate per donor, CD8 naive two, CD4 memory three and CD4 naive three.

With 4 bases removed from V and 0 bases from J, the gap between germline ends came to 10 bases. The CDR3 loop spans 13 amino acids. Germline CDR1 reads GTSNPN; CDR2 reads SVGIG (reference sequence). Study conclusions and caveats: It was the non-shared clonotypes that had lower generation probabilities than clonotypes shared by all four donors. Memory subsets had estimated richness that was generally smaller than that of naive subsets. Limited genetic and exposure-history diversity came from having few donors.

The data were produced by immunoSEQ multiplex PCR, yet TCRdb's version contains in-frame clones alone and is incomplete. The repertoire holds roughly 2,000,000 clones, with approximately 94% as singletons. The naive CD8 subset, CD45RO-negative cells positively selected for CCR7, excluded terminally differentiated effector memory CD45RA+ cells. A word on this clone: The antigen is unknown.

The TCR originated in a man between 18 and 29 years old in good health. The genes are TRBV30 and TRBJ2-7, with a weak D call TRBD1 (5 bases). The sample taken for sequencing was naive CD8+ T cells sorted from blood. The CDR3 DNA is TGTGCCTGGACCAGGGCGAGCTCCTACGAGCAGTACTTC. It codes for CAWTRASSYEQYF. The full variable domain, with the rest looked up from reference TRBV30 and TRBJ2-7, is SQTIHQWPATLVQPVGSPLSLECTVEGTSNPNLYWYRQAAGRGLQLLFYSVGIGQISSEVPQNLSASRPQDRQFILSSKKLLLSDSGFYLCAWTRASSYEQYFGPGTRLTVT.